The clone carrying this T cell receptor beta chain was detected ten times or more. No antigen is known for it. This sample is drawn from a study of CD8 T cells in ankylosing spondylitis. Study conclusions and caveats: Ankylosing spondylitis blood appeared to be characterized by a TCR beta motif of 8 or 9 highly homologous variants.

One entry per CDR3 protein results from TCRdb running MiXCR on the 5' RACE reads. The sample has fewer than 450,000 distinct CDR3 sequences; roughly 15% are singletons. Germline V CDR1 and CDR2: SEHNR, FQNEAQ (reference sequence). The CDR3 spans 16 residues. V lost 1 base and J lost 6; bases outside the gene matches: 7. The source material was blood, either unsorted or a sorted T cell fraction (not recorded which). The V call is TRBV7-9, the J call TRBJ2-3, with TRBD2 identical over 10 bases. This clonotype was sampled from a male donor with ankylosing spondylitis. CDR3 sequence: CASSLESGRATDTQYF. DNA for the CDR3: TGTGCCAGCAGCTTAGAGAGCGGGAGGGCCACGGATACGCAGTATTTT.